A single sample gave rise to the 2 T cell receptor beta chains below, sequenced in a study of technical replicates of blood from a few donors. Assay used: immunoSEQ multiplex PCR; TCRdb lists only in-frame clones, some missing. Of about 83,000 clones listed, about 94% were seen once; the top ten hold less than 0.25%. Sequencing was done on a sample of T cells isolated from PBMCs. These receptors came from a human donor in good health.

The rearrangement joins TRBV5-1 to TRBJ1-2; TRBD1 aligns across 10 bases. Germline CDR1 and CDR2: SGHRS and YFSETQ. The CDR3 length is 14 residues. J was trimmed by 4 bases and V by 6 bases; bases with no gene match: 6. This chain's CDR3 is CASTRTGGGYGYTF. DNA for the CDR3: TGCGCCAGCACCAGGACAGGGGGTGGCTATGGCTACACCTTC.

The V and J genes are TRBV5-1 and TRBJ2-2, with 7 bases that match TRBD1. Per germline, CDR1 SGHRS and CDR2 YFSETQ. V shed 9 bases, J shed 4 bases, and the junction held 9 bases outside the gene matches. The length of the CDR3 is 14 residues. CDR3 amino acids: CAISTGFSTGELFF. CDR3 sequence (DNA): TGCGCCATCTCGACAGGGTTTAGCACCGGGGAGCTGTTTTTT.